The 3 T cell receptor beta chains given below trace back to one sample, sequenced in a study of blood T cell repertoires in COVID-19. TCRdb's table, derived via immunoSEQ multiplex PCR, lists solely in-frame clones and lacks some. The profile shows over 30,000 clones, about 75% of them singletons. What was sequenced was peripheral blood. These receptors were taken from a man aged 80 or over with active or convalescent COVID-19.

V is TRBV19 and J is TRBJ2-3; the D gene is possibly TRBD1 (5 bases). V was trimmed by 3 bases and J by 6 bases, leaving 13 bases between them. This CDR3 spans 14 amino acids. The germline V gene has CDR1 LNHDA and CDR2 SQIVND (reference sequence). CDR3: CASSIPRVRDTQYF. CDR3 sequence (DNA): TGTGCCAGTAGTATCCCCAGGGTGAGGGATACGCAGTATTTT.

The V call is TRBV5-4, the J call TRBJ2-7; 9 bases are shared with TRBD1. The CDR3 covers 15 residues. V lost 4 bases and J lost 0; bases outside the gene matches: 5. Germline V gene lookup returns CDR1 SGHNT and CDR2 YYREEE (reference sequence). The CDR3 spells CASSRQGDYSYEQYF. CDR3 nucleotides: TGTGCCAGCAGCCGACAGGGGGATTACTCCTACGAGCAGTACTTC.

The rearrangement joins TRBV2 to TRBJ2-1; D may be TRBD2 (6 bases). Germline V gene data show CDR1 as SNHLY and CDR2 as FYNNEI. This CDR3 has 13 amino acids. The V end lost 7 bases, the J end lost 5 bases, and 12 bases lay between the germline ends. CDR3 protein: CASNREKHNEQFF. The DNA of the CDR3 is TGTGCCAGCAACCGGGAGAAGCACAATGAGCAGTTCTTC.